This T cell receptor beta chain comes out of a study of blood T cells in healthy people across ages. General study results and limits: Higher diversity and more naive CD4+ cells were features of long-lived donors, compared to aged donors.

Next came a second PCR, run for about 7 to 11 cycles, which used a sample-barcoded 5' primer along with a J-beta primer mix. TCRdb re-called the 5' RACE reads with MiXCR, one entry per CDR3 protein. The data contain around 1.5 million distinct CDR3 sequences, roughly 60% of them seen just once; the ten biggest clones take up about 6.7%. As concerns this clonotype: Its matching antigen is unknown.

Ranging in age from about 6 to 100, the donors were healthy Caucasian individuals from Russia. Total RNA extraction produced at least 6 micrograms (per sample) for the study. This sequence was found in a man younger than 30 in good health. Input material: blood.

CDR3 sequence: CASSGGPGELFF. CDR3 nucleotide sequence: TGTGCCAGCAGTGGGGGTCCCGGGGAGCTGTTTTTT. The chain carries TRBV6-5 and TRBJ2-2; D possibly matches TRBD1 or TRBD2 (5 bases each). V lost 5 bases and J lost 6, with 7 bases in between. The length of the CDR3 is 12 residues. CDR1 is MNHEY, CDR2 SVGAGI, per germline.